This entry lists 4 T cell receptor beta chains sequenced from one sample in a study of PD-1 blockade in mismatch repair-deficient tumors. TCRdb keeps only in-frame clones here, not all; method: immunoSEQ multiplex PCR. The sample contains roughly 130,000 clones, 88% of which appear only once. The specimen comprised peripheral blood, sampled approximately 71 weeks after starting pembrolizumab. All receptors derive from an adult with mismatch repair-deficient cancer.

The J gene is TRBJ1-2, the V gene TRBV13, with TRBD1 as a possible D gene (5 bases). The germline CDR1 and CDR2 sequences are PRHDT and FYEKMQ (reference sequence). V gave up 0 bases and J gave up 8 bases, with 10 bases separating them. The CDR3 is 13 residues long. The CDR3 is CASSLGPGGGYTF. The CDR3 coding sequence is TGTGCCAGCAGCTTAGGGCCCGGGGGAGGCTACACCTTC.

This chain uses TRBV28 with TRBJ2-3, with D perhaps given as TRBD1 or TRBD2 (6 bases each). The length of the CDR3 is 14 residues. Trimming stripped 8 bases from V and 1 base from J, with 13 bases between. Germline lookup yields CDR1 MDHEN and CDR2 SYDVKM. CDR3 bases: TGTGCCAGCCAGATAGGGGGGCGCACAGATACGCAGTATTTT. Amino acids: CASQIGGRTDTQYF.

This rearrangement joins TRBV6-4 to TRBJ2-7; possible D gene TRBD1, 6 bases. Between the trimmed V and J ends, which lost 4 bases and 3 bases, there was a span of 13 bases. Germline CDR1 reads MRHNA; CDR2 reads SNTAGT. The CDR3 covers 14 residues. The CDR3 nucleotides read TGTGCCAGCAGTGGGATACCCAGGGGCTACGAGCAGTACTTC. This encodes CASSGIPRGYEQYF.

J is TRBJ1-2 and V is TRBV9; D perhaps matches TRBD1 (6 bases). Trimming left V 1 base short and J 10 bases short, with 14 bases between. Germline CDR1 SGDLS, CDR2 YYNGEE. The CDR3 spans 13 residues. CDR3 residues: CASSVIGGTIYTF. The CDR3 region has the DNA TGTGCCAGCAGCGTAATAGGGGGAACAATCTACACCTTC. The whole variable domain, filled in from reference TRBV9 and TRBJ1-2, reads DSGVTQTPKHLITATGQRVTLRCSPRSGDLSVYWYQQSLDQGLQFLIQYYNGEERAKGNILERFSAQQFPDLHSELNLSSLELGDSALYFCASSVIGGTIYTFGSGTRLTVV.